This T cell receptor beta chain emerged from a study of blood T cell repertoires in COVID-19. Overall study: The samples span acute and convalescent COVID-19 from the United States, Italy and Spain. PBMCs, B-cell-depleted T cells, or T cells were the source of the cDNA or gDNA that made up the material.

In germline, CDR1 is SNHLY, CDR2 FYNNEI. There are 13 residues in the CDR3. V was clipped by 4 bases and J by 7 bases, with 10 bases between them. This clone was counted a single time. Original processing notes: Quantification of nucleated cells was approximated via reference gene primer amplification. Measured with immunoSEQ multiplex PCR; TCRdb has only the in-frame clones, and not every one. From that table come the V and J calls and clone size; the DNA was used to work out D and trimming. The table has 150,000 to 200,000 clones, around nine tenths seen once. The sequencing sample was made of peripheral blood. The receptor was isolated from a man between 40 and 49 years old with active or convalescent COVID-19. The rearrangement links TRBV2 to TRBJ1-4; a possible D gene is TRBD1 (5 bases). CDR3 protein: CASSGGRVEKLFF. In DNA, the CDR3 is TGTGCCAGCAGTGGCGGCAGGGTTGAAAAACTGTTTTTT.